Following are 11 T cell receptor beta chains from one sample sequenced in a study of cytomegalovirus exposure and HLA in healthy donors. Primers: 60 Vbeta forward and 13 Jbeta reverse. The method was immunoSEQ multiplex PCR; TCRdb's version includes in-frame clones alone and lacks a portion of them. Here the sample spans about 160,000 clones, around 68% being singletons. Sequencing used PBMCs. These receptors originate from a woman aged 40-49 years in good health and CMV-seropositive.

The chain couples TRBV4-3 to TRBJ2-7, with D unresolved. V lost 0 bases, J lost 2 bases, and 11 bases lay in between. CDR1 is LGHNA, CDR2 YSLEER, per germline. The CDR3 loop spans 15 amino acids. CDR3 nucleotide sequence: TGCGCCAGCAGCCAAGACCTCGTTCGAGCCTACGAGCAGTACTTC. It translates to CASSQDLVRAYEQYF.

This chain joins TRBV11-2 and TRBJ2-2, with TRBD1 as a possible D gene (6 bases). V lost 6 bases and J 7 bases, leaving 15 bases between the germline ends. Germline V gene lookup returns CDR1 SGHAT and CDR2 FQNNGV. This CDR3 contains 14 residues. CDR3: CASRRTGFVGELFF. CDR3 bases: TGTGCCAGCAGACGAACAGGGTTCGTCGGGGAGCTGTTTTTT.

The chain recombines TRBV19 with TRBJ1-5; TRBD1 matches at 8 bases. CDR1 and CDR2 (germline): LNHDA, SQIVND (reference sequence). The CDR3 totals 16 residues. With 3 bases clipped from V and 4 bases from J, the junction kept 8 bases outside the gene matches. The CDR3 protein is CASSIEYGQGNQPQHF. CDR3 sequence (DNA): TGTGCCAGTAGTATTGAATATGGACAGGGTAATCAGCCCCAGCATTTT.

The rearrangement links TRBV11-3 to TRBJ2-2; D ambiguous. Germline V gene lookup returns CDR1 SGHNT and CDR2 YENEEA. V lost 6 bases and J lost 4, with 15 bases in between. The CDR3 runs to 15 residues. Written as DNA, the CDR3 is TGTGCCAGCAGTACCGGAATGCCAGGCACCGGGGAGCTGTTTTTT. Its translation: CASSTGMPGTGELFF.

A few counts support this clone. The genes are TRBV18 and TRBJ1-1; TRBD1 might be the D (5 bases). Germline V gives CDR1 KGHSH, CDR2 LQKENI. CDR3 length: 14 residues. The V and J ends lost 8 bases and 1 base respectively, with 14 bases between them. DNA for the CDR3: TGTGCCAGCGCCTCGTACAGGCCGAACACTGAAGCTTTCTTT. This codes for CASASYRPNTEAFF.

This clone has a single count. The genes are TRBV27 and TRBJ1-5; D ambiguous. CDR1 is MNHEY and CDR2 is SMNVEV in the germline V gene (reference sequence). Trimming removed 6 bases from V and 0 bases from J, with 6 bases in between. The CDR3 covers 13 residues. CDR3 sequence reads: CASRRNSNQPQHF. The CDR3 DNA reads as TGTGCCAGCAGGAGAAATAGCAATCAGCCCCAGCATTTT.

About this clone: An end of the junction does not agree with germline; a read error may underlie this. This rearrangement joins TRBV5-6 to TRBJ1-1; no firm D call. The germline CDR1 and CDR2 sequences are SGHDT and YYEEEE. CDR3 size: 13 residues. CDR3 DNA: TGTGCCAGCGGCTTCGGCGGCAACACTGAAGCTTTCTTT. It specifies CASGFGGNTEAFF.

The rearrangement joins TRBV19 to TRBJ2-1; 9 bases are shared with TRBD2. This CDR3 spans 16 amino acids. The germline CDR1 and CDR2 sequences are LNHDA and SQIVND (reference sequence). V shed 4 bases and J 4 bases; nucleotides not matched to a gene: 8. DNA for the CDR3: TGTGCCAGTAGTACCTTAGCGGGAGCGGGGTACAATGAGCAGTTCTTC. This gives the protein CASSTLAGAGYNEQFF.

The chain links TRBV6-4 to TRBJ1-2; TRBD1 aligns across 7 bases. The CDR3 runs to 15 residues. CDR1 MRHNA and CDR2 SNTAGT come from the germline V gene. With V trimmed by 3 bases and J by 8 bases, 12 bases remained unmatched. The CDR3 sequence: CASSDIPDRAEGYTF. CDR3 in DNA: TGTGCCAGCAGTGATATCCCCGACAGGGCTGAAGGCTACACCTTC.

The chain's CDR3 is CASSLSVHEQFF. The CDR3 coding sequence is TGTGCCAGCAGCTTGTCGGTTCATGAGCAGTTCTTC. V is TRBV7-9 and J is TRBJ2-1; D not certain. Trimming shortened V by 3 bases and J by 8 bases, and 8 bases separated the two germline ends. The CDR3 is made up of 12 amino acids. Germline V gene lookup returns CDR1 SEHNR and CDR2 FQNEAQ (reference sequence). Full variable domain (remainder filled in from reference TRBV7-9 and TRBJ2-1): DTGVSQNPRHKITKRGQNVTFRCDPISEHNRLYWYRQTLGQGPEFLTYFQNEAQLEKSRLLSDRFSAERPKGSFSTLEIQRTEQGDSAMYLCASSLSVHEQFFGPGTRLTVL.

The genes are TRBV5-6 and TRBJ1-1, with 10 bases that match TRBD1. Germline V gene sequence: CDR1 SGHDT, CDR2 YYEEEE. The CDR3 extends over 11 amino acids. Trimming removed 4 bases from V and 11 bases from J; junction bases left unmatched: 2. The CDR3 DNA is TGTGCCAGCAGCCTGGGACAGGGGGCTTTCTTT. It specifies CASSLGQGAFF.